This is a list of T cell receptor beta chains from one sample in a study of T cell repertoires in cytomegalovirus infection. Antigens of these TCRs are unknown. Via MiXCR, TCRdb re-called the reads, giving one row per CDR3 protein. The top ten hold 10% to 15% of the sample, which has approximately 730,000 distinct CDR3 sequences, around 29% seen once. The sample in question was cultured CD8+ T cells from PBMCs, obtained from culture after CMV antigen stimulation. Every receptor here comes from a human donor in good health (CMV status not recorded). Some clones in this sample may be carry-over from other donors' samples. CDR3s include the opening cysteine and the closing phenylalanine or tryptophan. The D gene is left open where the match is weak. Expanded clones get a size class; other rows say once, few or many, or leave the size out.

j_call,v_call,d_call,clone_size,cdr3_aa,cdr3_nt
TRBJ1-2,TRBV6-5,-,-,CASSYSGSNYGYTF,TGTGCCAGCAGTTACTCGGGAAGCAACTATGGCTACACCTTC
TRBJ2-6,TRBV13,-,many,CASSSMWGAGANVLTF,TGTGCCAGCAGCTCCATGTGGGGAGCTGGGGCCAACGTCCTGACTTTC
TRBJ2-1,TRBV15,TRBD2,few,CATSSQRGGVDEQFF,TGTGCCACCAGCAGCCAGCGGGGGGGTGTAGATGAGCAGTTCTTC
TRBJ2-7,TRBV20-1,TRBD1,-,CSARGEGQYYEQYF,TGCAGTGCTAGAGGAGAGGGACAGTACTACGAGCAGTACTTC
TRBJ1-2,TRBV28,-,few,CASSFDRSSSYGYTF,TGTGCCAGCAGTTTCGACAGGTCATCTTCCTATGGCTACACCTTC
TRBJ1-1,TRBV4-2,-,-,CASSQVRGAEAFF,TGTGCCAGCAGCCAAGTCCGGGGCGCTGAAGCTTTCTTT
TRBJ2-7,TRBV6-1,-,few,CASSYSSPTPYEQYF,TGTGCCAGCAGTTACTCTTCACCTACCCCCTACGAGCAGTACTTC
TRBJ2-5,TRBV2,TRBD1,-,CASSEVEDRGETQYF,TGTGCCAGCAGTGAGGTGGAGGACAGGGGTGAGACCCAGTACTTC
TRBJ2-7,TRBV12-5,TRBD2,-,CASGLAGILYEQYF,TGTGCTAGTGGTTTAGCGGGAATCCTCTACGAGCAGTACTTC
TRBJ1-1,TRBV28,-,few,CASSSGRYTEAFF,TGTGCCAGCAGTTCCGGACGATACACTGAAGCTTTCTTT
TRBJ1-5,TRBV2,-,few,CASRGNLDSSNQPQHF,TGTGCCAGCAGGGGGAATTTGGACAGTAGCAATCAGCCCCAGCATTTT
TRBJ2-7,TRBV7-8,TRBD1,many,CASSLELRTGLSYEQYF,TGTGCCAGCAGCTTAGAGCTTAGGACAGGATTATCCTACGAGCAGTACTTC
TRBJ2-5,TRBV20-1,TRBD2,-,CSPTMGGLVQTQYF,TGCAGTCCCACCATGGGGGGGTTGGTCCAGACCCAGTACTTC
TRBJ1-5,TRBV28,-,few,CASSLKGRQGPQHF,TGTGCCAGCAGTTTGAAGGGCCGCCAAGGGCCCCAGCATTTT
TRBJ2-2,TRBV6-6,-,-,CASSYTWSGLGNTGELFF,TGTGCCAGCAGTTACACTTGGTCTGGCCTGGGGAACACCGGGGAGCTGTTTTTT
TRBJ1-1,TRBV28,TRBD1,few,CASSARQGARTFF,TGTGCCAGCAGTGCCCGACAGGGGGCTAGGACTTTCTTT
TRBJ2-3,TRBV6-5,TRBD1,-,CASSYEWTGTSTDTQYF,TGTGCCAGCAGTTACGAGTGGACAGGGACTAGCACAGATACGCAGTATTTT
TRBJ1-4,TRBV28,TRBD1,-,CASSSGTGGGWPNEKLFF,TGTGCCAGCAGCAGCGGGACAGGGGGCGGTTGGCCTAATGAAAAACTGTTTTTT
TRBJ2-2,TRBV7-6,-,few,CASSPGLANTGELFF,TGTGCCAGCAGCCCTGGACTTGCGAACACCGGGGAGCTGTTTTTT
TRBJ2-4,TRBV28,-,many,CASSLDPRFSPQLAKNIQYF,TGTGCCAGCAGTTTAGACCCCCGGTTCTCGCCCCAATTAGCCAAAAACATTCAGTACTTC
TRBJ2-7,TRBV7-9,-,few,CASSLDVTDYEQYF,TGTGCCAGCAGCTTAGATGTGACAGACTACGAGCAGTACTTC
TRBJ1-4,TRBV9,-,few,CASSPESQSNEKLFF,TGTGCCAGCAGCCCAGAGAGCCAGTCTAATGAAAAACTGTTTTTT
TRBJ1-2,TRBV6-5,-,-,CASSYSDSGIGGYTF,TGTGCCAGCAGTTACTCGGACAGCGGGATTGGGGGCTACACCTTC
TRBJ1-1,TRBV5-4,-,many,CASSWGDTEAFF,TGTGCCAGTTCCTGGGGGGACACTGAAGCTTTCTTT
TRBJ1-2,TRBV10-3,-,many,CAISESEGYGYTF,TGTGCCATCAGTGAGTCTGAAGGGTATGGCTACACCTTC
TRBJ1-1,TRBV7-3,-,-,CASSLTPAGNTEAFF,TGTGCCAGCAGCTTAACCCCCGCAGGGAACACTGAAGCTTTCTTT
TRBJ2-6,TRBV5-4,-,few,CASSPTVGAGANVLTF,TGTGCCAGCAGCCCCACAGTCGGGGCTGGGGCCAACGTCCTGACTTTC
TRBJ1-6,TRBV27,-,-,CASSRGQISPLHF,TGTGCCAGCAGTCGTGGACAGATTTCACCCCTCCACTTT
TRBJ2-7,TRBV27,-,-,CASGAQSSYEQYF,TGTGCCTCCGGAGCCCAGAGCTCCTACGAGCAGTACTTC
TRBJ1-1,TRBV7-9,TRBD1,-,CASSSSSDRGTEAFF,TGTGCCAGCAGCAGTTCCTCGGACAGGGGTACTGAAGCTTTCTTT
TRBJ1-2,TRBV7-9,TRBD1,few,CASRFPGQGQTRHGYTF,TGTGCCAGCAGGTTTCCGGGACAGGGGCAGACCAGGCATGGCTACACCTTC
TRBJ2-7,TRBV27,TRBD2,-,CASGLAGGLNEQYF,TGTGCCAGCGGACTAGCGGGGGGTTTAAACGAGCAGTACTTC
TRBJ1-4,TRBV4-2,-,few,CASSRSKGSYPEKLFF,TGTGCCAGCAGCCGATCTAAGGGGTCTTATCCTGAAAAACTGTTTTTT
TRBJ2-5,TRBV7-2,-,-,CASSPSRAQETQYF,TGTGCCAGCAGCCCCAGCAGGGCCCAAGAGACCCAGTACTTC
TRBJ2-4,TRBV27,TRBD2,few,CASSFRIAGDIQYF,TGTGCCAGCAGTTTTCGAATAGCGGGAGACATTCAGTACTTC
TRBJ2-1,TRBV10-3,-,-,CAISDANEQFF,TGTGCCATCAGTGATGCCAATGAGCAGTTCTTC
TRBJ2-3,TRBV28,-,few,CASSPTSEGLHTQYF,TGTGCCAGCAGTCCGACCTCGGAGGGTTTACATACGCAGTATTTT
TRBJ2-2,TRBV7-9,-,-,CASTAGATGELFF,TGTGCCAGCACCGCGGGGGCCACCGGGGAGCTGTTTTTT
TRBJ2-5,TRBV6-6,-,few,CASTYTLGETQYF,TGTGCCAGCACTTACACTCTTGGTGAGACCCAGTACTTC
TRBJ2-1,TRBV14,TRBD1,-,CASSPRTGGHDEQFF,TGTGCCAGCAGCCCGAGAACAGGGGGGCACGATGAGCAGTTCTTC
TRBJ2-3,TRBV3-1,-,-,CASSQAPRTHDTDTQYF,TGTGCCAGCAGCCAAGCTCCGCGGACACATGACACAGATACGCAGTATTTT
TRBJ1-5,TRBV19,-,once,CASSMARGQSQPQHF,TGTGCCAGTAGTATGGCGCGGGGGCAAAGTCAGCCCCAGCATTTT
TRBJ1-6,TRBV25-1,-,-,CASQSSTASSYNSPLHF,TGTGCCAGCCAGTCGTCGACAGCGAGCTCCTATAATTCACCCCTCCACTTT
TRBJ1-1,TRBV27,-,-,CASSSSDRRWTEAFF,TGTGCCAGCAGTTCCAGCGACAGGCGTTGGACTGAAGCTTTCTTT
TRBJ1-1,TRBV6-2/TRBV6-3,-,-,CASSHGGGTAPNTEAFF,TGTGCCAGCAGCCACGGAGGAGGGACGGCTCCGAACACTGAAGCTTTCTTT
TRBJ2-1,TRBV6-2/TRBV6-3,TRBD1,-,CASSYPRTGAVNEQFF,TGTGCCAGCAGTTACCCCAGGACAGGGGCCGTTAATGAGCAGTTCTTC
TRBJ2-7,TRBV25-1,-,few,CASSESGAATTHEQYF,TGTGCCAGCAGTGAATCAGGGGCAGCGACGACTCACGAGCAGTACTTC
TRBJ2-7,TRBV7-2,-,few,CASSLGGGTHYSYEQYF,TGTGCCAGCAGCTTAGGGGGCGGGACCCACTACTCCTACGAGCAGTACTTC
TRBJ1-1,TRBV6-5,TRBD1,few,CASNVQGPNTEAFF,TGTGCCAGCAATGTACAGGGGCCGAACACTGAAGCTTTCTTT
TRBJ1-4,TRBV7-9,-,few,CASSLGGHEKLFF,TGTGCCAGCAGCTTAGGGGGGCACGAAAAACTGTTTTTT
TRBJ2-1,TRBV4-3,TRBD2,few,CASSQASGGYNEQFF,TGCGCCAGCAGCCAGGCTAGCGGGGGTTACAATGAGCAGTTCTTC
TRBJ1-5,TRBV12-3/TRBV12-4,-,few,CASSLVREPNQPQHF,TGTGCCAGCAGTTTAGTACGGGAACCCAATCAGCCCCAGCATTTT
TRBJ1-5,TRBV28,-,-,CASSFSHYSNQPQHF,TGTGCCAGCAGTTTTTCCCACTATAGCAATCAGCCCCAGCATTTT
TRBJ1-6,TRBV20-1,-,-,CSARAPDPVLSNSPLHF,TGCAGTGCTAGAGCCCCAGATCCTGTCCTATCCAATTCACCCCTCCACTTT
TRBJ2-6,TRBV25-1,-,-,CASSESPGNSGANVLTF,TGTGCCAGCAGTGAATCACCGGGCAACTCTGGGGCCAACGTCCTGACTTTC
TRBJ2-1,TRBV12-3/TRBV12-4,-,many,CASSFVGLYNEQFF,TGTGCCAGCAGCTTTGTCGGCCTCTACAATGAGCAGTTCTTC
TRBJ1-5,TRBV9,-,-,CASSVGAGNSNQPQHF,TGTGCCAGCAGCGTAGGGGCGGGTAATAGCAATCAGCCCCAGCATTTT
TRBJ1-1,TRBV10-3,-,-,CAIRLEGRNTEAFF,TGTGCCATCAGGCTCGAGGGACGTAACACTGAAGCTTTCTTT